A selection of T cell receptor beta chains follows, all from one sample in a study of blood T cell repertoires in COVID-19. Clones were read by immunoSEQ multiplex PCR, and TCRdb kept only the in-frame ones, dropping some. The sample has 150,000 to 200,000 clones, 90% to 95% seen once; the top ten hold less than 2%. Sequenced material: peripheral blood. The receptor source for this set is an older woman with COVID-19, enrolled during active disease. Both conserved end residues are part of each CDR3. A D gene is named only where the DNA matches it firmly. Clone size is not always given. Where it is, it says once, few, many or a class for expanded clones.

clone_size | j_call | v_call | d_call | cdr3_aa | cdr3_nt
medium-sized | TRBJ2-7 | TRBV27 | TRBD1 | CASSFGTGVYEQYF | TGTGCCAGCAGTTTTGGGACAGGGGTCTACGAGCAGTACTTC
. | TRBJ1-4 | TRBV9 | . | CASSVAGGREDEKLFF | TGTGCCAGCAGCGTAGCGGGAGGACGAGAGGATGAAAAACTGTTTTTT
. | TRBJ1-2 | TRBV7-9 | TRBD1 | CASSSTGGSSGYTF | TGTGCCAGCAGCTCGACAGGGGGAAGCTCTGGCTACACCTTC
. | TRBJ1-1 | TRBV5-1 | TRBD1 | CASSLGTGGSRAGEAFF | TGCGCCAGCAGCCTGGGGACAGGGGGCTCAAGAGCAGGTGAAGCTTTCTTT
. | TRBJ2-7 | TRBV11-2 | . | CASSLDAGLGKWEQYF | TGTGCCAGCAGCTTAGATGCGGGACTTGGGAAGTGGGAGCAGTACTTC
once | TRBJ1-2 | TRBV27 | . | CASSLWAGQGGYTF | TGTGCCAGCAGTTTATGGGCAGGGCAGGGTGGCTACACCTTC
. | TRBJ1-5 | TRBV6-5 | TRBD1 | CASRLDRVSNQPQHF | TGTGCCAGCAGGCTGGACAGGGTTAGCAATCAGCCCCAGCATTTT
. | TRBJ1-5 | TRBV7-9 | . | CASSLVGPGQPQHF | TGTGCCAGCAGCTTAGTAGGTCCAGGGCAGCCCCAGCATTTT
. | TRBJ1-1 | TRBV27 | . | CASSPSVNTEAFF | TGTGCCAGCAGTCCGTCAGTAAACACTGAAGCTTTCTTT
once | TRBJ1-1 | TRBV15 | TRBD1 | CATSADRAPWAEAFF | TGTGCCACCAGCGCAGACAGGGCCCCTTGGGCTGAAGCTTTCTTT
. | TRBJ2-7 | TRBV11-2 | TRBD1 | CASSLARTGRNEQYF | TGTGCCAGCAGCTTAGCCCGGACAGGGAGGAACGAGCAGTACTTC
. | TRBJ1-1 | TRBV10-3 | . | CAISGVRDTEAFF | TGTGCCATCAGCGGGGTGAGGGACACTGAAGCTTTCTTT
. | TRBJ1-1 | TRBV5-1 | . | CASSLWGGGPTEAFF | TGCGCCAGCAGCCTATGGGGGGGCGGGCCCACTGAAGCTTTCTTT
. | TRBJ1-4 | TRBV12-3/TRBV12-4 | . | CASSRTDNEKLFF | TGTGCCAGCAGTAGGACAGATAATGAAAAACTGTTTTTT
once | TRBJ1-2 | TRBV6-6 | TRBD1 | CASSLTGDGYTF | TGTGCCAGCAGCCTGACAGGGGACGGCTACACCTTC